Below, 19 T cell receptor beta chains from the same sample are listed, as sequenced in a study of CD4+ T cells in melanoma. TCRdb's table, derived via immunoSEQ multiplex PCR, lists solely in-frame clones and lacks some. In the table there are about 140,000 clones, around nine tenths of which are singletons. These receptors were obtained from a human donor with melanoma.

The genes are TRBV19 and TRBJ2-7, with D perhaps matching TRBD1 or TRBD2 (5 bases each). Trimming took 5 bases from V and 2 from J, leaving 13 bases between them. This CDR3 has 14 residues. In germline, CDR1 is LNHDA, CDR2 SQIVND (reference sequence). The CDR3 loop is CASSDPGTAYEQYF. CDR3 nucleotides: TGTGCCAGTAGTGACCCGGGGACCGCCTACGAGCAGTACTTC.

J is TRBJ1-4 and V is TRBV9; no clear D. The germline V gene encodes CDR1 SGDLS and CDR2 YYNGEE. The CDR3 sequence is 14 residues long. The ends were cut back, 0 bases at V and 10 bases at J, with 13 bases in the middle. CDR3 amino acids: CASSVAVGLGKLFF. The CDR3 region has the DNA TGTGCCAGCAGCGTAGCGGTAGGGCTGGGAAAACTGTTTTTT.

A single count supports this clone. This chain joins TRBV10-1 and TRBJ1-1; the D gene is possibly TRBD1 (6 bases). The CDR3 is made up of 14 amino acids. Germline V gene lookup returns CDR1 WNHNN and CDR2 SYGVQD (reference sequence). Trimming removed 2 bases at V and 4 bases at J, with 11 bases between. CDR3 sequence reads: CASSEHRVGTEAFF. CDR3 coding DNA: TGCGCCAGCAGTGAGCACAGGGTAGGCACTGAAGCTTTCTTT.

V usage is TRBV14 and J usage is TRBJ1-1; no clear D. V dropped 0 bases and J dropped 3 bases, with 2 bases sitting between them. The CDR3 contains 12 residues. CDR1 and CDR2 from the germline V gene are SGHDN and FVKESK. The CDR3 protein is CASSQEDTEAFF. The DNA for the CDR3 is TGTGCCAGCAGCCAAGAAGACACTGAAGCTTTCTTT.

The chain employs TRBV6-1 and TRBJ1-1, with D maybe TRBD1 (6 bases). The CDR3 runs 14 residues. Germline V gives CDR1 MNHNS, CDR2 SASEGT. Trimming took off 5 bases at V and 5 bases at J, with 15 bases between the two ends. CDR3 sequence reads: CASSNYRVGTEAFF. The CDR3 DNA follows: TGTGCCAGCAGTAACTACAGGGTCGGGACTGAAGCTTTCTTT.

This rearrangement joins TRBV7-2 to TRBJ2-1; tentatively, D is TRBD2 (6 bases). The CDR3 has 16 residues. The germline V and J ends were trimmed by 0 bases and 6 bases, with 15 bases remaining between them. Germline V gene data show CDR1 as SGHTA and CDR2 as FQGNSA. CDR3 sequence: CASSLAGWRGGNEQFF. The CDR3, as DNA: TGTGCCAGCAGCTTAGCTGGGTGGCGGGGCGGCAATGAGCAGTTCTTC.

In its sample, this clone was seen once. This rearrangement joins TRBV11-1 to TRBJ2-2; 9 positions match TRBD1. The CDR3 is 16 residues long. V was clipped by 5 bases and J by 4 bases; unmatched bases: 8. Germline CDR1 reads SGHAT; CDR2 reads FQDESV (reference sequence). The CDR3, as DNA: TGTGCCAGCAGCCGGGGGACAGGGAGGTCCACCGGGGAGCTGTTTTTT. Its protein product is CASSRGTGRSTGELFF.

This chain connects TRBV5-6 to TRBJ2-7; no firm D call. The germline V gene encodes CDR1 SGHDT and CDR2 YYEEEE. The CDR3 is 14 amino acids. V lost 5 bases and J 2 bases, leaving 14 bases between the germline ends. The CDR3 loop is CASRRHPAAYEQYF. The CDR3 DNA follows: TGTGCCAGCAGGAGACACCCTGCGGCCTACGAGCAGTACTTC. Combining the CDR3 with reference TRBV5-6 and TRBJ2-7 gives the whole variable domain DAGVTQSPTHLIKTRGQQVTLRCSPKSGHDTVSWYQQALGQGPQFIFQYYEEEERQRGNFPDRFSGHQFPNYSSELNVNALLLGDSALYLCASRRHPAAYEQYFGPGTRLTVT.

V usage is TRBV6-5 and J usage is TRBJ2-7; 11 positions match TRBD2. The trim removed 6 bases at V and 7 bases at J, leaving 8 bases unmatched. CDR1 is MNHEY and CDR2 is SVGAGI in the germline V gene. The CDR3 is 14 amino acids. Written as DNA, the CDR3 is TGTGCCAGCAGAGCTAGCGGGGGGTTCGTGGAGCAGTACTTC. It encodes CASRASGGFVEQYF.

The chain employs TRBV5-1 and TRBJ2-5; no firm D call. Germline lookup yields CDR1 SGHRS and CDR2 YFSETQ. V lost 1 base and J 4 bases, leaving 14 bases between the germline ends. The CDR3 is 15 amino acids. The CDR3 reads CASSLIDVSRETQYF. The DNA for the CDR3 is TGCGCCAGCAGCTTGATAGACGTCTCCAGAGAGACCCAGTACTTC.

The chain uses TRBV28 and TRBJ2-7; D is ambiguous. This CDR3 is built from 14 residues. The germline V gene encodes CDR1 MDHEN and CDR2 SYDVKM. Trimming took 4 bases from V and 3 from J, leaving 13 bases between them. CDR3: CASSSVRTDYEQYF. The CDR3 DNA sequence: TGTGCCAGCAGTTCGGTGAGAACAGACTACGAGCAGTACTTC.

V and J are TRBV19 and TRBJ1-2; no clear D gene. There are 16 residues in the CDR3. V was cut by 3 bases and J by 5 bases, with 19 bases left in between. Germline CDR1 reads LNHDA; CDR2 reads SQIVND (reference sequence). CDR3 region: CASSMNGVISGYGYTF. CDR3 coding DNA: TGTGCCAGTAGTATGAATGGAGTCATCTCAGGTTATGGCTACACCTTC.

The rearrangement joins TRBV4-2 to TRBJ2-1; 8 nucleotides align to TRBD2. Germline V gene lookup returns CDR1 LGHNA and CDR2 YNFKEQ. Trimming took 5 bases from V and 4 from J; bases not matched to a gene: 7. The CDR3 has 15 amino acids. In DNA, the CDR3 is TGTGCCAGCAGCGGAGTCGGGACTAGATACAATGAGCAGTTCTTC. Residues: CASSGVGTRYNEQFF.

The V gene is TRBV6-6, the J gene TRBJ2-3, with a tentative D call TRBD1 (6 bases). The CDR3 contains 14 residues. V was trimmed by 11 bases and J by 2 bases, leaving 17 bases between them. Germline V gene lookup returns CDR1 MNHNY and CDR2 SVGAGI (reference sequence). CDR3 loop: CALRDTLDTDTQYF. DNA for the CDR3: TGTGCCCTCCGGGACACCCTCGACACAGATACGCAGTATTTT.

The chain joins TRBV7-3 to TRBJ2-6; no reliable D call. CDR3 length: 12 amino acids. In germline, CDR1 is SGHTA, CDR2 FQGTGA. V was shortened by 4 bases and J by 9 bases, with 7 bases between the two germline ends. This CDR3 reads CASSSLDNVLTF. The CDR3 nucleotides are TGTGCCAGCAGCTCACTCGACAACGTCCTGACTTTC.

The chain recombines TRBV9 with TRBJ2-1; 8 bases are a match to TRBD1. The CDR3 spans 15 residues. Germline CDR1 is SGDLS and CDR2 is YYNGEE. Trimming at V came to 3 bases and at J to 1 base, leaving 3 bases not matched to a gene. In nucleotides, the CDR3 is TGTGCCAGCAGCGATACAGGGGGGTCCTACAATGAGCAGTTCTTC. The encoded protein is CASSDTGGSYNEQFF.

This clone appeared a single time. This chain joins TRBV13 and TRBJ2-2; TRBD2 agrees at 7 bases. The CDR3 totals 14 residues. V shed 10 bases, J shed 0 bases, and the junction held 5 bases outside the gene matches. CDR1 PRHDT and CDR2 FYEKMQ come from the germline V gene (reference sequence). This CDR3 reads CANGGTPNTGELFF. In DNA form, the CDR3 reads TGTGCCAACGGGGGGACTCCGAACACCGGGGAGCTGTTTTTT.

CDR3 in DNA: TGTGCCAGTAGTATGGGGGTCTACAATGAGCAGTTCTTC. Its protein is CASSMGVYNEQFF. The rearrangement uses TRBV19 and TRBJ2-1; the D call may be TRBD1 or TRBD2 (5 bases each). CDR1 LNHDA and CDR2 SQIVND come from the germline V gene (reference sequence). The CDR3 runs to 13 residues. The V end lost 3 bases, the J end lost 3 bases, and 6 bases lay between the germline ends.

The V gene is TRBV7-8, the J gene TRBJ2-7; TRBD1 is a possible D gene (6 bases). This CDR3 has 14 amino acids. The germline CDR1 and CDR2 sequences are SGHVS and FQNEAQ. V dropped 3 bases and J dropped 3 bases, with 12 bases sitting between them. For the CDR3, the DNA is TGTGCCAGCAGCTTTGTTCCGACAGGCTACGAGCAGTACTTC. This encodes CASSFVPTGYEQYF. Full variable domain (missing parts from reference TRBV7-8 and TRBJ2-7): GAGVSQSPRYKVAKRGQDVALRCDPISGHVSLFWYQQALGQGPEFLTYFQNEAQLDKSGLPSDRFFAERPEGSVSTLKIQRTQQEDSAVYLCASSFVPTGYEQYFGPGTRLTVT.